Sequencing of this TCR beta chain was carried out in a study of lung T cells in sarcoidosis with Löfgren's syndrome. The overall study: Repertoire analyses centered on Löfgren's syndrome patients.

Using its own MiXCR run on the reads, TCRdb lists one record per CDR3 protein. This table has 15,000 to 25,000 distinct CDR3 sequences, around 20% appearing once. This clonotype showed up just a few times. This receptor was obtained from a human donor with sarcoidosis (Löfgren's syndrome or another form), or a control subject (not recorded which). Sequenced: CD4+ T cells from bronchoalveolar lavage.

The CDR3 DNA sequence: TGTGCCAGCAGGCCGATTAGCGGGAGTGCCGGGGAGCTGTTTTTT. Encoded protein: CASRPISGSAGELFF. The genes are TRBV2 and TRBJ2-2, with TRBD2 matching over 9 bases. The germline gives CDR1 SNHLY, CDR2 FYNNEI. The CDR3 totals 15 residues. The V and J ends lost 6 bases and 6 bases, in that order; junction bases with no gene match: 8.